The clone carrying this T cell receptor (beta chain) was observed at least ten times. Its antigen remains unidentified. This CDR3 comprises 16 residues. Germline V gene data show CDR1 as SGHVS and CDR2 as FQNEAQ. V lost 5 bases to trimming and J lost 2 bases; unmatched junction nucleotides: 6. Each CDR3 protein is one row after TCRdb ran MiXCR on the reads. The sample has 100,000 to 150,000 distinct CDR3 sequences, 32% seen once. This sample is part of a study of T cell repertoires in cytomegalovirus infection. Turning to the study itself: Peptides in the study included HLA-C-restricted and HLA-B-restricted CMV epitopes. Signatures in public TCR beta sequences pointed to both CMV infection and matching HLA type.

Whole-study results and caveats: The cumulative frequency of public TCR beta families identified carriers of CMV plus the relevant HLA.

The chain carries TRBV7-8 and TRBJ1-5; 10 bases line up with TRBD1. The TCR originated in a human donor in good health (CMV status not recorded). Some clones in this sample may be carry-over from other donors' samples. This sample comprised CD8+ T cells from cultured PBMCs, obtained from culture after CMV antigen stimulation. CDR3 nucleotides: TGTGCCAGCAGCAGAGAAGGACAGGGGGGCAATCAGCCCCAGCATTTT. Its translation is CASSREGQGGNQPQHF.